This TCR beta chain was captured by sequencing in a study of T cell clonality in common variable immunodeficiency. This clone was counted at least ten times. The sequenced fragment ends 3 residues before the CDR3 boundary, so the rest is inferred from the germline J gene. Germline loops: CDR1 KGHSH, CDR2 LQKENI. V lost 4 bases to trimming and J lost 4 bases, with 22 bases between them. The CDR3 runs 17 residues. The repertoire was sequenced with immunoSEQ multiplex PCR; TCRdb's copy has only in-frame clones and lacks some. The sample gives about 74,000 clones, none seen only once, and the top ten clones hold approximately 0.8%.

The clonotype comes from a person between 18 and 69 years old in good health. V gene TRBV18 combines with J gene TRBJ2-5; TRBD2 might be the D (6 bases). Sequencing was performed on peripheral blood mononuclear cells. The CDR3 spells CASSLFPPSGGRETQYF. The CDR3 bases that were read are TGTGCCAGCTCACTATTCCCCCCGAGTGGGGGGAGAGAGACC. Full variable domain (missing parts from reference TRBV18 and TRBJ2-5): NAGVMQNPRHLVRRRGQEARLRCSPMKGHSHVYWYRQLPEEGLKFMVYLQKENIIDESGMPKERFSAEFPKEGPSILRIQQVVRGDSAAYFCASSLFPPSGGRETQYFGPGTRLLVL.